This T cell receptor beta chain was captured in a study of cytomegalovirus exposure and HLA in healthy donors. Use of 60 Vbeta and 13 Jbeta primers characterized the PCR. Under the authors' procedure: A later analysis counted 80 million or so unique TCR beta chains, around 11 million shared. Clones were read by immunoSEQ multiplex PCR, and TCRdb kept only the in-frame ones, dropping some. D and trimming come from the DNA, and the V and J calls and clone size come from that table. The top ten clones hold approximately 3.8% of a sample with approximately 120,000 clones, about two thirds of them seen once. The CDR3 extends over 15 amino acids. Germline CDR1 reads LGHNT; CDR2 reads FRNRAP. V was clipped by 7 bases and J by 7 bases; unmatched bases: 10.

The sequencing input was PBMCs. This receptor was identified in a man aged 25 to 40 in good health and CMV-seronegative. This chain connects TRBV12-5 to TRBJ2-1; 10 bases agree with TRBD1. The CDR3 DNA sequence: TGTGCTAGTGAGGGGGCGACAGGGGGCTTGAATGAGCAGTTCTTC. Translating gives CASEGATGGLNEQFF. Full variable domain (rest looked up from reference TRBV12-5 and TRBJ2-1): DARVTQTPRHKVTEMGQEVTMRCQPILGHNTVFWYRQTMMQGLELLAYFRNRAPLDDSGMPKDRFSAEMPDATLATLKIQPSEPRDSAVYFCASEGATGGLNEQFFGPGTRLTVL.